This T cell receptor beta chain was profiled in a study of OX40 agonist ivuxolimab in advanced cancers. Study results and caveats: The study did not work out the antigen specificity of the expanded peripheral T cells.

Measured with immunoSEQ multiplex PCR; TCRdb has only the in-frame clones, and not every one. In the table there are tens of thousands of clones, around 90% of which are singletons. Trimming stripped 7 bases from V and 2 bases from J, with 8 bases between. Germline V CDR1 and CDR2: SNHLY, FYNNEI. The CDR3 covers 13 residues. Of note for this clone: No antigen is known for it.

The TCR comes from an adult with an advanced solid tumor such as melanoma, head and neck, liver or kidney cancer. The source was CD4+ or CD8+ T cells sorted from blood, collected in a trial of the OX40 agonist ivuxolimab. The rearrangement links TRBV2 to TRBJ2-2; D unresolved. CDR3 protein: CASTQSNTGELFF. The CDR3 bases are TGTGCCAGCACACAAAGCAACACCGGGGAGCTGTTTTTT.